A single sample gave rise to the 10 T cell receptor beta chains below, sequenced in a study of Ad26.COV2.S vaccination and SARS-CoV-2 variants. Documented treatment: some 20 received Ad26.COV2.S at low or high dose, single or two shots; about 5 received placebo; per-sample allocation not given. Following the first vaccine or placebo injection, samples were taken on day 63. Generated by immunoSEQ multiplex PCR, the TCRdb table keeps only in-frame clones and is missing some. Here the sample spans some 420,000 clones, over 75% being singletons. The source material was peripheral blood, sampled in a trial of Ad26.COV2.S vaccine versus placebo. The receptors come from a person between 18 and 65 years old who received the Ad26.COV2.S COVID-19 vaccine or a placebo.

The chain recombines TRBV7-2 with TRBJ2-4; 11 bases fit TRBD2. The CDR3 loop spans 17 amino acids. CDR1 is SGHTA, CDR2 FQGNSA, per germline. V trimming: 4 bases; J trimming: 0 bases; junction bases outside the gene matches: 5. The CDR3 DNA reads TGTGCCAGCAGCTCCCCGGGACTAGCGGAAGCCAAAAACATTCAGTACTTC. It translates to CASSSPGLAEAKNIQYF.

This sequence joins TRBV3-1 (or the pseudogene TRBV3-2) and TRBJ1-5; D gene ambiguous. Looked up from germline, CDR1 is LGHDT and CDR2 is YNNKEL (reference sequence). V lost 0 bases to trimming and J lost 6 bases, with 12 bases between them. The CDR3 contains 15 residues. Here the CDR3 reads CASSQDSGTPQPQHF. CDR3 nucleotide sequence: TGTGCCAGCAGCCAAGATTCGGGAACACCTCAGCCCCAGCATTTT.

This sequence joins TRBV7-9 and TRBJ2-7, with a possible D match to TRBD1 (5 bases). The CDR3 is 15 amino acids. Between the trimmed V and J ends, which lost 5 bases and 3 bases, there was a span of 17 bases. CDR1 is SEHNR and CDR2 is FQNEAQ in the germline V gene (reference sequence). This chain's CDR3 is CASSKLETVFYEQYF. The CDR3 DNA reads TGTGCCAGCAGCAAATTAGAGACAGTATTCTACGAGCAGTACTTC.

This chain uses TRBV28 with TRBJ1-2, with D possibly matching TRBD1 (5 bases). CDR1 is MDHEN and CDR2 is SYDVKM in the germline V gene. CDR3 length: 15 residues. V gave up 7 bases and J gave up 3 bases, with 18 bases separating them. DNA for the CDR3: TGTGCCAGCACCTTGACCCCCGGACACGACTATGGCTACACCTTC. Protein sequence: CASTLTPGHDYGYTF.

DNA of the CDR3: TGTGCCAGCAGGGGGACAGGGAGAAGGGATCAGCCCCAGCATTTT. It specifies CASRGTGRRDQPQHF. V usage is TRBV6-6 and J usage is TRBJ1-5; TRBD1 matches 9 bases. The CDR3 sequence is 15 residues long. The germline CDR1 and CDR2 sequences are MNHNY and SVGAGI (reference sequence). V was pared by 6 bases and J by 5 bases, with 8 bases of the junction left unmatched.

CDR3: CASSSVDYDQPQHF. The CDR3 nucleotides read TGTGCCAGCAGTTCTGTGGATTATGATCAGCCCCAGCATTTT. The V call is TRBV6-2 or TRBV6-3, the J call TRBJ1-5; D not resolved. This CDR3 is built from 14 residues. The V and J ends lost 4 bases and 5 bases respectively, with 12 bases between them. The V gene's germline CDR1 is MNHEY and CDR2 SVGEGT.

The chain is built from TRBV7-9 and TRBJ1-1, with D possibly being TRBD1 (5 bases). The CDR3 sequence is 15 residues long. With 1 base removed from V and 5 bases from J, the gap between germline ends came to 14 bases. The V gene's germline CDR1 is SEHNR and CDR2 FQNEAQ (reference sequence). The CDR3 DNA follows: TGTGCCAGCAGCTTAGGGGGCCGGGCGAGGACTGAAGCTTTCTTT. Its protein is CASSLGGRARTEAFF.

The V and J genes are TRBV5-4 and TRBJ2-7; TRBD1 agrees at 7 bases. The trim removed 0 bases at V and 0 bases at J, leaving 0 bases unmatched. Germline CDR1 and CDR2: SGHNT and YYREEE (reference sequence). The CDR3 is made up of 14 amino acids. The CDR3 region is CASSLGDSSYEQYF. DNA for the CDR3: TGTGCCAGCAGCTTGGGGGACAGCTCCTACGAGCAGTACTTC.

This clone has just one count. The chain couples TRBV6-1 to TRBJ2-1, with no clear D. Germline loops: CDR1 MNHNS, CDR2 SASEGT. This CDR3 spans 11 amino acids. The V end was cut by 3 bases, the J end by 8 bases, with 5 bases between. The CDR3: CASSEAYEQFF. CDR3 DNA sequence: TGTGCCAGCAGTGAGGCCTATGAGCAGTTCTTC.

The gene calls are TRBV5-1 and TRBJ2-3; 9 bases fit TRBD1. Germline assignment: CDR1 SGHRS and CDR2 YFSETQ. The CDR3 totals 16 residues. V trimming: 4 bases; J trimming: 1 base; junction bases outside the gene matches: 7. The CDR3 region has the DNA TGCGCCAGCAGCCACCTCCGGACAGGGGGCACAGATACGCAGTATTTT. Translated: CASSHLRTGGTDTQYF.